What follows is one T cell receptor beta chain and its context. The germline CDR1 and CDR2 sequences are SGHRS and YFSETQ. CDR3 length equals 14 residues. TCRdb re-called the 5' RACE reads, yielding one record per CDR3 amino acid sequence without DNA. The sample yields 300,000 to 400,000 distinct CDR3 sequences, of which the top ten take up 2%. This sample was taken from a study of monozygotic twins with inflammatory bowel disease. V usage is TRBV5-1 and J usage is TRBJ2-7; TCRdb returns TRBD2, unconfirmable since there is no DNA. The receptor comes from a human donor with ulcerative colitis or Crohn's disease, or a healthy co-twin of an affected twin (not recorded which). The sequenced material came from blood. CDR3 protein: CASRSSSSSSEQYF.